This is a list of T cell receptor beta chains from one sample in a study of blood T cell repertoires in COVID-19. Assay used: immunoSEQ multiplex PCR; TCRdb lists only in-frame clones, some missing. The repertoire holds about 64,000 clones, 70% to 85% seen once, with over 10% in the top ten. The specimen sequenced was peripheral blood. The receptors originated from a man older than 75 with acute or convalescent COVID-19. CDR3s include the opening cysteine and the closing phenylalanine or tryptophan. A D gene is named only where the DNA matches it firmly. The size of a clone is reported for some rows only, either as once, few or many, or as a class for expanded clones.

cdr3_nt: TGTGCCAGCCAGCAAGCGGGAGGGCGAACAGATACGCAGTATTTT
cdr3_aa: CASQQAGGRTDTQYF
j_call: TRBJ2-3
d_call: TRBD2
v_call: TRBV2
clone_size: .

cdr3_nt: TGTGCCAGTACTTTCGGGGGGGGCACAGATACGCAGTATTTT
cdr3_aa: CASTFGGGTDTQYF
j_call: TRBJ2-3
d_call: TRBD2
v_call: TRBV6-5
clone_size: .

cdr3_nt: TGTGCCAGCAGTACCTACAGGGGGGTGAACACTGAAGCTTTCTTT
cdr3_aa: CASSTYRGVNTEAFF
j_call: TRBJ1-1
d_call: TRBD1
v_call: TRBV7-2
clone_size: once

cdr3_nt: TGTGCCAGCAGCTTAGGTGGCGGGGGGGCTTACGAGCAGTACTTC
cdr3_aa: CASSLGGGGAYEQYF
j_call: TRBJ2-7
d_call: TRBD2
v_call: TRBV11-3
clone_size: .

cdr3_nt: TGTGCCAGCAGCTTAGCGCTAACGGGACACAAGAACACTGAAGCTTTCTTT
cdr3_aa: CASSLALTGHKNTEAFF
j_call: TRBJ1-1
d_call: .
v_call: TRBV7-2
clone_size: .

cdr3_nt: TGTGCCAGCTCGCCAAACAGGGGGGACTCTGAAGCTTTCTTT
cdr3_aa: CASSPNRGDSEAFF
j_call: TRBJ1-1
d_call: TRBD1
v_call: TRBV18
clone_size: .

cdr3_nt: TGTGCCAGCAGCTTGAGACTAGCGGGAGGCAAGCACAATGAGCAGTTCTTC
cdr3_aa: CASSLRLAGGKHNEQFF
j_call: TRBJ2-1
d_call: TRBD2
v_call: TRBV11-3
clone_size: .

cdr3_nt: TGCGCCAGCAGCCCGACAGGGGACGATCAGCCCCAGCATTTT
cdr3_aa: CASSPTGDDQPQHF
j_call: TRBJ1-5
d_call: TRBD1
v_call: TRBV4-1
clone_size: .

cdr3_nt: TGTGCCAGCGCAGAACAGACACTGAACACTGAAGCTTTCTTT
cdr3_aa: CASAEQTLNTEAFF
j_call: TRBJ1-1
d_call: .
v_call: TRBV25-1
clone_size: once

cdr3_nt: TGTGCCAGCAGCTTAGGTCTCCCTAATGAAAAACTGTTTTTT
cdr3_aa: CASSLGLPNEKLFF
j_call: TRBJ1-4
d_call: .
v_call: TRBV13
clone_size: .

cdr3_nt: TGTGCCAGCAGCCAAGAATGGGGGCCAGGAGATACGCAGTATTTT
cdr3_aa: CASSQEWGPGDTQYF
j_call: TRBJ2-3
d_call: .
v_call: TRBV4-2
clone_size: .

cdr3_nt: TGTGCCAGCAGTCGAAAAGGGGGCACTGAAGCTTTCTTT
cdr3_aa: CASSRKGGTEAFF
j_call: TRBJ1-1
d_call: .
v_call: TRBV6-5
clone_size: .

cdr3_nt: TGTGCCAGCAGTCGGCCTAGCGGGAGTTTGGGCTACGAGCAGTACTTC
cdr3_aa: CASSRPSGSLGYEQYF
j_call: TRBJ2-7
d_call: TRBD2
v_call: TRBV28
clone_size: once

cdr3_nt: TGCGCCAGCAGCCCCCAGGGGGACTCCAAGACCTTC
cdr3_aa: CASSPQGDSKTF
j_call: TRBJ2-7
d_call: .
v_call: TRBV5-1
clone_size: .

cdr3_nt: TGTGCCACCAGTGATTCGGGTTCGAGCTCCTACGAGCAGTACTTC
cdr3_aa: CATSDSGSSSYEQYF
j_call: TRBJ2-7
d_call: .
v_call: TRBV24-1
clone_size: .

cdr3_nt: TGTGCCAGCAGCAAAGACCCGGGAGGCTACACCTTC
cdr3_aa: CASSKDPGGYTF
j_call: TRBJ1-2
d_call: .
v_call: TRBV21-1
clone_size: once

cdr3_nt: TGTGCCAGCTCACGGACTGCTAATAATCAGCCCCAGCATTTT
cdr3_aa: CASSRTANNQPQHF
j_call: TRBJ1-5
d_call: .
v_call: TRBV18
clone_size: .

cdr3_nt: TGTGCCAGTAGTTCCCCCTCAGGGAAAGAATTGACTGGGGCCAACGTCCTGACTTTC
cdr3_aa: CASSSPSGKELTGANVLTF
j_call: TRBJ2-6
d_call: .
v_call: TRBV19
clone_size: .

cdr3_nt: TGTGCCACCAGCAGTTACAGGGGAGTGAACACCGGGGAGCTGTTTTTT
cdr3_aa: CATSSYRGVNTGELFF
j_call: TRBJ2-2
d_call: TRBD1
v_call: TRBV15
clone_size: .

cdr3_nt: TGTGCCAGCAGCAAAGTGCAGGGGGCGCCGGCTTTCTTT
cdr3_aa: CASSKVQGAPAFF
j_call: TRBJ1-1
d_call: .
v_call: TRBV21-1
clone_size: .

cdr3_nt: TGCAGCGTTGAAGAGAACAGGGGTGGATACGAGCAGTACTTC
cdr3_aa: CSVEENRGGYEQYF
j_call: TRBJ2-7
d_call: TRBD1
v_call: TRBV29-1
clone_size: .

cdr3_nt: TGTGCCAGCAGCCCCGGACAGGGGAGTAATACGCAGTATTTT
cdr3_aa: CASSPGQGSNTQYF
j_call: TRBJ2-3
d_call: TRBD1
v_call: TRBV7-3
clone_size: .

cdr3_nt: TGTGCCAGCAGTTACTCGCCACGACTAGCGGGTAATGAGCAGTTCTTC
cdr3_aa: CASSYSPRLAGNEQFF
j_call: TRBJ2-1
d_call: TRBD2
v_call: TRBV6-7
clone_size: .

cdr3_nt: TGTGCCATCAGGGGACAGGGGTTTGTGAACACTGAAGCTTTCTTT
cdr3_aa: CAIRGQGFVNTEAFF
j_call: TRBJ1-1
d_call: TRBD1
v_call: TRBV10-3
clone_size: .

cdr3_nt: TGTGCCAGCAGCCGACTAGCGGGGGGGTTGGACGAGCAGTACTTC
cdr3_aa: CASSRLAGGLDEQYF
j_call: TRBJ2-7
d_call: TRBD2
v_call: TRBV14
clone_size: .

cdr3_nt: TGTGCCAGCTCACCGGGACTGGAAGCCAATCAGCCCCAGCATTTT
cdr3_aa: CASSPGLEANQPQHF
j_call: TRBJ1-5
d_call: .
v_call: TRBV18
clone_size: .

cdr3_nt: TGTGCCAGCAGCTTAATAGAGGGTCGCTCCTACAATGAGCAGTTCTTC
cdr3_aa: CASSLIEGRSYNEQFF
j_call: TRBJ2-1
d_call: .
v_call: TRBV7-6
clone_size: few

cdr3_nt: TGTGCCAGTACCCTGGGGGGGTTTGGGGAGCAGTACTTC
cdr3_aa: CASTLGGFGEQYF
j_call: TRBJ2-7
d_call: TRBD2
v_call: TRBV19
clone_size: .

cdr3_nt: TGTGCCAGTACCACTAGCGGGAGCTCCTACAATGAGCAGTTCTTC
cdr3_aa: CASTTSGSSYNEQFF
j_call: TRBJ2-1
d_call: TRBD2
v_call: TRBV19
clone_size: once

cdr3_nt: TGTGCCAGCAGCCCCGGAGAACTAGCGGGGGTCGAGACCCAGTACTTC
cdr3_aa: CASSPGELAGVETQYF
j_call: TRBJ2-5
d_call: TRBD2
v_call: TRBV7-9
clone_size: few

cdr3_nt: TGTGCCAGCAGCTTTATGGGGGGAGGCAATGAGCAGTTCTTC
cdr3_aa: CASSFMGGGNEQFF
j_call: TRBJ2-1
d_call: .
v_call: TRBV9
clone_size: .

cdr3_nt: TGTGCCAGCAGCCCCGGGGGAGGAAACACCATATATTTT
cdr3_aa: CASSPGGGNTIYF
j_call: TRBJ1-3
d_call: .
v_call: TRBV11-2
clone_size: .

cdr3_nt: TGTGCCAGCAGTACACGGAACACCGGGGAGCTGTTTTTT
cdr3_aa: CASSTRNTGELFF
j_call: TRBJ2-2
d_call: .
v_call: TRBV27
clone_size: once

cdr3_nt: TGTGCCAGCAGCTTTCGGGGACATCTCGGGGACATCTCTGGAAACACCATATATTTT
cdr3_aa: CASSFRGHLGDISGNTIYF
j_call: TRBJ1-3
d_call: .
v_call: TRBV9
clone_size: .

cdr3_nt: TGTGCCAGCATTGAGGGAGGGGCGTATCTCCAGCCCCAGCATTTT
cdr3_aa: CASIEGGAYLQPQHF
j_call: TRBJ1-5
d_call: .
v_call: TRBV6-6
clone_size: few

cdr3_nt: TGCGCCAGCAGCTTGGACGGGGCTGGGGCCAACGTCCTGACTTTC
cdr3_aa: CASSLDGAGANVLTF
j_call: TRBJ2-6
d_call: .
v_call: TRBV5-1
clone_size: once

cdr3_nt: TGCGCCAGCAGCTTGGGAGAAGTTACCTACGAGCAGTACTTC
cdr3_aa: CASSLGEVTYEQYF
j_call: TRBJ2-7
d_call: .
v_call: TRBV5-1
clone_size: .

cdr3_nt: TGTGCCAGCTCGGAAAGACAGGGGGCTTATGAGACCCAGTACTTC
cdr3_aa: CASSERQGAYETQYF
j_call: TRBJ2-5
d_call: TRBD1
v_call: TRBV18
clone_size: .

cdr3_nt: TGTGCCAGCAGCTTGGGGGACAGGGGGTCCCACGAGCAGTACTTC
cdr3_aa: CASSLGDRGSHEQYF
j_call: TRBJ2-7
d_call: TRBD1
v_call: TRBV5-4
clone_size: .

cdr3_nt: TGTGCCAGCAGCCAAGATAGTGTCGGCCTAGCGGGGGGACAAGAGACCCAGTACTTC
cdr3_aa: CASSQDSVGLAGGQETQYF
j_call: TRBJ2-5
d_call: TRBD2
v_call: TRBV3-1/TRBV3-2
clone_size: once

cdr3_nt: TGTGCCAGCAGCCGACAGGGAGCTGGAAACACCATATATTTT
cdr3_aa: CASSRQGAGNTIYF
j_call: TRBJ1-3
d_call: TRBD1
v_call: TRBV6-5
clone_size: few